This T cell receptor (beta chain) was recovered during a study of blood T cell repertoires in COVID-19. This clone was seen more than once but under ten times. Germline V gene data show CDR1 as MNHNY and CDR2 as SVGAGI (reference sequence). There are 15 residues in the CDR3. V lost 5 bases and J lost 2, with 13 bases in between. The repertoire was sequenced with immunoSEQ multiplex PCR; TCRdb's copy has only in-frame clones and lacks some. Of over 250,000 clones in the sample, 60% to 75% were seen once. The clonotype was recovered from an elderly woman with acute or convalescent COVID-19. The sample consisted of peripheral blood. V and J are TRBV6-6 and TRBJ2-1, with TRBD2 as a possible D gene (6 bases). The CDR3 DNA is TGTGCCAGCAGTGGAGGGCCAAGAACCTACAATGAGCAGTTCTTC. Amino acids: CASSGGPRTYNEQFF.